This TCR beta chain was captured in a study of follicular helper T cells after annual influenza vaccination. The time point: 2014-2015 season, pre-vaccination. Adults received seasonal inactivated influenza vaccine, with sorted blood CD4 subsets sequenced before and after. Blood volume per time point ranged from about 35 to 100 mL. Sequencing of TCRB used Survey level resolution. Produced via immunoSEQ multiplex PCR; TCRdb's table is partial and in-frame only. Of 27,000 or so clones in the sample, approximately 80% were seen once. The germline gives CDR1 SGHTA, CDR2 FQGNSA. Deletions cut 5 bases from V and 6 bases from J, with 14 bases between. The CDR3 loop spans 13 amino acids. This clone appeared once.

The sequences come from CXCR5+ CD38- circulating T follicular helper cells from blood, collected on the day of influenza vaccination. The subset: circulating Tfh, non-naive CD4+CXCR5+PD-1+ (ICOS+CD38+ or ICOS-CD38-). The source of this sequence is an adult who received the influenza vaccine. The V call is TRBV7-2, the J call TRBJ2-7, with TRBD1 as a possible D gene (5 bases). The CDR3 loop is CASSPPGSGEQYF. CDR3 coding DNA: TGTGCCAGCAGCCCCCCAGGGTCGGGCGAGCAGTACTTC.